This T cell receptor beta chain comes out of a study of identical twins. Study-level results: Twins shared beta out-of-frame sequences in excess, but this excess was weaker. Twins shared out-of-frame alpha sequences with excess low generation probability. Modelling underestimated the level of out-of-frame TCR alpha sharing observed in monozygotic twins.

The germline V gene has CDR1 DFQATT and CDR2 SNEGSKA (reference sequence). The CDR3 sequence is 12 residues long. V dropped 7 bases and J dropped 0 bases, with 8 bases sitting between them. Regarding this clonotype: The antigen is undetermined.

TCRdb passed the 5' RACE reads through MiXCR, listing each CDR3 protein once. The sample contains 400,000 to 650,000 distinct CDR3 sequences, about 20% of which appear only once. These records were also assigned to another study, of T cells expressing NK-cell markers.

The source of this sequence is a young woman in good health. Sequenced: CD4+ T cells sorted from blood. The chain uses TRBV20-1 and TRBJ2-3, with D hard to call. CDR3 amino acids: CSGSESTDTQYF. The CDR3 DNA reads TGCAGTGGCTCGGAAAGCACAGATACGCAGTATTTT.